This T cell receptor (beta chain) is from a study of T cells after posttransplantation cyclophosphamide. Trimming took 5 bases from V and 6 from J; bases not matched to a gene: 11. The CDR3 extends over 16 amino acids. Germline V lookup: CDR1 LNHDA, CDR2 SQIVND (reference sequence). Study-wide findings and caveats: TRB clonality was highly associated with recipient CMV seropositivity and reactivation. Later blood repertoires were often dominated by clones from the donor CD8+ memory compartment. Skin or GI-infiltrating T cells shared few TRB sequences with blood.

Peripheral blood was collected from the related graft donor on the marrow donation day. In its sample, this clone was seen a few times. Antigen unknown. This table comes from immunoSEQ multiplex PCR, and its TCRdb copy is limited to in-frame clones, with some not included. Sampling found about 36,000 clones, none seen once. Sequencing used PBMCs. The sequence came from a girl aged 10 to 17 in good health, CMV-negative, and a related stem cell transplant donor. This chain uses TRBV19 with TRBJ2-3; 10 bases fit TRBD2. The CDR3 loop reads CASSALTSGARDTQYF. In DNA form, the CDR3 reads TGTGCCAGTAGTGCCCTCACTAGCGGGGCAAGGGATACGCAGTATTTT.